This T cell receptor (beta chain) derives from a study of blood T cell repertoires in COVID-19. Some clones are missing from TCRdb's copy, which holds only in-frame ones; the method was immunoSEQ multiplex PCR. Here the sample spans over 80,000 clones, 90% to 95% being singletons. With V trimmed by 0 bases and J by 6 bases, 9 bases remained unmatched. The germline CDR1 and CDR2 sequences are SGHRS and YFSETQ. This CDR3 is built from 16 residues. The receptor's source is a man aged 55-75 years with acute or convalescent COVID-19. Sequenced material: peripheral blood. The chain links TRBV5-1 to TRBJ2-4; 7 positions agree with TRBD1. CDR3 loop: CASSLGSGQRGNIQYF. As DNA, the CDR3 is TGCGCCAGCAGCTTGGGATCGGGACAGAGGGGAAACATTCAGTACTTC. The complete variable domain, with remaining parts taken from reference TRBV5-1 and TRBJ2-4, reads KAGVTQTPRYLIKTRGQQVTLSCSPISGHRSVSWYQQTPGQGLQFLFEYFSETQRNKGNFPGRFSGRQFSNSRSEMNVSTLELGDSALYLCASSLGSGQRGNIQYFGAGTRLSVL.